This TCR beta chain was found in a study of T-cell memory formation after mild COVID-19. Study background: Clusters were largely donor specific.

TCRdb itself ran the 5' RACE reads through MiXCR, one entry per CDR3 protein. The repertoire holds approximately 570,000 distinct CDR3 sequences, with over 15% as singletons. A remark on this clonotype: Its target is unknown.

Broader study findings: Some clones that responded were present in memory (sampled pre-infection), which suggests cross-reactive memory joined. A second wave expanding day 15 to 37 was CD4+-biased; contracting clones were balanced. CD8+ contracting clones occupied EMRA, while CD4+ ones occupied mainly CM and EM.

Germline assignment: CDR1 SGHTA and CDR2 FQGNSA. There are 16 residues in the CDR3. V trimming: 3 bases; J trimming: 2 bases; junction bases outside the gene matches: 8. Sequenced: PBMCs or a T cell subset sorted from them (not recorded which). The V and J genes are TRBV7-2 and TRBJ2-7, with TRBD1 matching 9 bases. The receptor was isolated from an adult woman who had mild COVID-19 (a few samples of this study predate the infection). Cell type and time point are not known. Here the CDR3 reads CASSFSVRTGAYEQYF. The CDR3 DNA reads as TGTGCCAGCAGCTTTTCCGTTAGGACAGGGGCCTACGAGCAGTACTTC.